These 9 T cell receptor beta chains share one sample of origin, sequenced in a study of vaccination and CD4 T cells after COVID-19. Their antigens remain unidentified. Cultured CD4+ T cells had their DNA profiled by the Oncomine TCR Beta short-read assay. MiXCR was run by TCRdb on the PCR reads, yielding one entry per CDR3 protein. This repertoire shows approximately 15,000 distinct CDR3 sequences, about 31% found once; its top ten account for 15% to 20%. Treatment: 10-day PBMC culture with coronavirus spike peptide pools or control peptides (ViraFEST assay). The sequenced sample consisted of cultured CD4+ T cells from blood. The origin of the receptors is a human donor with COVID-19.

The genes are TRBV12-3 or TRBV12-4 and TRBJ2-1, with D maybe TRBD2 (6 bases). Trimming took 1 base from V and 4 from J, leaving 14 bases between them. The CDR3 covers 16 residues. The CDR3 here is CASSLEVGGGYNEQFF. For the CDR3, the DNA is TGTGCCAGCAGTTTAGAGGTGGGAGGAGGTTACAATGAGCAGTTCTTC.

The V and J genes are TRBV20-1 and TRBJ2-5, with 7 nucleotides matching TRBD1. V lost 3 bases, J lost 5 bases, and 3 bases stayed unmatched. The CDR3 loop spans 12 amino acids. Germline V lookup: CDR1 DFQATT, CDR2 SNEGSKA (reference sequence). Here the CDR3 DNA reads TGCAGTGCTAGCAGACAGGGTGAGACCCAGTACTTC. Protein product: CSASRQGETQYF.

J is TRBJ1-2 and V is TRBV20-1, with TRBD1 matching 8 bases. The trim removed 5 bases at V and 6 bases at J, leaving 14 bases unmatched. This CDR3 region has 15 residues. Germline V gives CDR1 DFQATT, CDR2 SNEGSKA (reference sequence). As DNA, the CDR3 is TGCAGTGCTGGACGTCCAGGACAGGGTTTGAATGGCTACACCTTC. It encodes CSAGRPGQGLNGYTF.

This chain joins TRBV2 and TRBJ2-5; 8 bases are shared with TRBD1. The ends lost 6 bases at V and 1 base at J; junction bases unmatched: 10. This CDR3 has 16 residues. Germline-derived CDR1 and CDR2 are SNHLY and FYNNEI. The CDR3: CASRLRTGSVQETQYF. CDR3 in DNA: TGTGCCAGCAGGCTAAGGACAGGGTCCGTCCAAGAGACCCAGTACTTC.

This clonotype was seen a handful of times. The chain employs TRBV10-2 and TRBJ1-2; no clear D. Trimming removed 3 bases from V and 5 bases from J, with 7 bases in between. The CDR3 runs to 12 residues. Germline lookup yields CDR1 WSHSY and CDR2 SAAADI. CDR3 region: CASSDTEYGYTF. DNA of the CDR3: TGCGCCAGCAGTGACACAGAGTATGGCTACACCTTC.

This clonotype was seen more than once but under ten times. The chain joins TRBV7-9 to TRBJ2-3; 7 bases are shared with TRBD2. Trimming at V came to 8 bases and at J to 7 bases, leaving 6 bases not matched to a gene. This CDR3 spans 12 amino acids. From germline, CDR1 is SEHNR and CDR2 FQNEAQ (reference sequence). This CDR3 is CASGGRANTQYF. The DNA of the CDR3 is TGTGCCAGCGGAGGGAGGGCAAATACGCAGTATTTT.

The chain uses TRBV14 and TRBJ2-2; 8 positions match TRBD1. Germline CDR1 reads SGHDN; CDR2 reads FVKESK. The V gene end was trimmed by 4 bases and the J gene end by 7 bases; junction bases not matched to a gene: 8. The CDR3 runs 15 residues. CDR3 in amino acids: CASSRGQGWGGELFF. CDR3 DNA sequence: TGTGCCAGCAGCCGAGGACAGGGATGGGGCGGGGAGCTGTTTTTT. Variable domain in full (rest from reference TRBV14 and TRBJ2-2): EAGVTQFPSHSVIEKGQTVTLRCDPISGHDNLYWYRRVMGKEIKFLLHFVKESKQDESGMPNNRFLAERTGGTYSTLKVQPAELEDSGVYFCASSRGQGWGGELFFGEGSRLTVL.

In this sample, this clonotype turned up a few times. This sequence joins TRBV7-6 and TRBJ2-5; TRBD2 matches at 13 bases. Germline V gives CDR1 SGHVS, CDR2 FNYEAQ. Germline trimming cut 3 bases from V and 2 bases from J; bases unmatched to any gene: 0. This CDR3 contains 15 residues. The CDR3 sequence is CASSLTSGGQETQYF. CDR3 DNA sequence: TGTGCCAGCAGCTTGACTAGCGGGGGGCAAGAGACCCAGTACTTC.

V and J are TRBV10-2 and TRBJ2-1; 9 positions agree with TRBD2. The CDR3 covers 14 residues. Germline-derived CDR1 and CDR2 are WSHSY and SAAADI. J lost 3 bases, V lost 8 bases, and 5 bases had no gene match. CDR3 protein: CASSAGGLYNEQFF. The CDR3 coding sequence is TGCGCCAGCTCCGCGGGGGGGCTCTACAATGAGCAGTTCTTC.